This TCR beta chain stems from a study of identical twins. Study-level points and caveats: Invariant MAIT and iNKT cells are populations that could partly confound zero-insertion analyses. Weaker excess twin sharing was observed in beta out-of-frame sequences. Conclusions came from cross-sectional statistical analysis, not from following the same donors.

In its sample, this clonotype was seen a few times. What it binds is unknown. TCRdb called the 5' RACE reads again in MiXCR, with one record for every CDR3 protein. The sample holds about 530,000 distinct CDR3 sequences, about 20% seen once. Healthy Caucasians supplied all donations. The CDR3 sequence is 16 residues long. Losses at the gene ends were 4 bases for V and 5 bases for J; bases not matched to a gene: 6. Germline CDR1 reads SGHRS; CDR2 reads YFSETQ. The sample was also reused in another study, on yellow fever vaccine responses in identical twins.

The receptor's source is a woman younger than 30 in good health. The sample comprised CD4+ T cells sorted from blood. The chain has TRBV5-1 and TRBJ2-2; TRBD2 aligns across 12 bases. The CDR3 bases are TGCGCCAGCAGCCAAGGACTAGCGGGAACTACCGGGGAGCTGTTTTTT. Protein sequence: CASSQGLAGTTGELFF.